These 18 T cell receptor beta chains share one sample of origin, sequenced in a study of Graves' ophthalmopathy and Graves' hyperthyroidism (dated 2018 in TCRdb). For sequencing, an Illumina HiSeq 2000 was employed. TCR beta CDR3 regions were amplified from RNA transcripts for repertoire sequencing. The first round of RT-PCR was done with HTBI primers and the Qiagen OneStep RT-PCR kit, and was followed by a second round of multiplex PCR, then size selection and purification. TCRdb reprocessing: public reads trimmed at Q25 with fastp, clones called with MiXCR, in-frame beta chains kept. One record per CDR3 amino acid sequence lists the most common genes and DNA. This sample comprises about 550,000 distinct CDR3 sequences, roughly 39% of them detected only once. The leading ten clones occupy over 3.5% of the sample. Sequencing was done on a sample of peripheral blood or thyroid tissue (not recorded which). Receptors were obtained from an adult man with Graves' hyperthyroidism.

Note on this clonotype: Sequence at one end of the junction differs from germline and may be a read error. V is TRBV6-5 and J is TRBJ2-5, with TRBD1 identical over 8 bases. CDR3 length: 14 residues. Germline values: CDR1 MNHEY, CDR2 SVGAGI. The CDR3 protein is CARSYDRGRGTQYF. The CDR3 region has the DNA TGTGCCAGAAGTTACGACAGGGGCCGGGGGACCCAGTACTTC.

A note on this clonotype: The junction departs from germline at one end; a sequencing error may be responsible. V gene TRBV19 combines with J gene TRBJ1-2; D unclear. CDR1 LNHDA and CDR2 SQIVND come from the germline V gene (reference sequence). The CDR3 is 13 residues long. This CDR3 reads CASSTPGNYGHTF. The CDR3, as DNA: TGTGCCAGTAGTACCCCGGGTAACTATGGCCACACCTTC.

Worth noting for this clonotype: This sequence may be a read error, since a much larger clone differs from it by one base. The chain has TRBV24-1 and TRBJ1-5; D gene unclear. Per the germline V gene, CDR1 is KGHDR and CDR2 is SFDVKD. The CDR3 runs to 15 residues. CDR3 protein: CATGDRSGSNQPQHF. In DNA, the CDR3 is TGTGCCACCGGTGATAGGTCGGGAAGCAATCAGCCCCAGCATTTT.

The sample holds one count of this clonotype. The chain carries TRBV7-3 and TRBJ1-2, with D perhaps TRBD1 (5 bases). V gave up 0 bases and J gave up 2 bases, with 7 bases separating them. Per germline, CDR1 SGHTA and CDR2 FQGTGA. The CDR3 sequence is 14 residues long. CDR3 sequence reads: CASSLTQANYGYTF. For the CDR3, the DNA is TGTGCCAGCAGCTTAACACAGGCCAACTATGGCTACACCTTC.

V is TRBV7-2 and J is TRBJ1-6; D unclear. V was clipped by 0 bases and J by 6 bases, with 9 bases between them. The length of the CDR3 is 15 residues. Germline CDR1 is SGHTA and CDR2 is FQGNSA. The CDR3 reads CASSLAEGPNSPLHF. The DNA for the CDR3 is TGTGCCAGCAGCTTAGCTGAGGGCCCTAATTCACCCCTCCACTTT.

This clonotype has ten or more counts. The chain employs TRBV12-3 or TRBV12-4 and TRBJ2-7; D remains unclear. The CDR3 is made up of 13 amino acids. V was pared by 2 bases and J by 3 bases, with 8 bases between. The CDR3 DNA sequence: TGTGCCAGCAGTTTACAGGAACACTACGAGCAGTACTTC. This translates into CASSLQEHYEQYF.

This clonotype was seen at least ten times. The rearrangement links TRBV9 to TRBJ1-2; 9 nucleotides agree with TRBD1. CDR1 and CDR2 (germline): SGDLS, YYNGEE. Unmatched junction bases numbered 14, after V lost 0 bases and J lost 8 bases. The length of the CDR3 is 17 residues. CDR3 amino acids: CASSVESLGQGKVGYTF. The CDR3 DNA reads TGTGCCAGCAGCGTAGAATCGTTAGGACAGGGGAAGGTCGGCTACACCTTC. The entire variable domain, with the rest obtained from reference TRBV9 and TRBJ1-2, is as follows: DSGVTQTPKHLITATGQRVTLRCSPRSGDLSVYWYQQSLDQGLQFLIQYYNGEERAKGNILERFSAQQFPDLHSELNLSSLELGDSALYFCASSVESLGQGKVGYTFGSGTRLTVV.

This clonotype turned up a few times. J is TRBJ2-7 and V is TRBV28, with D unresolved. Germline lookup yields CDR1 MDHEN and CDR2 SYDVKM. The CDR3 covers 15 residues. V was clipped by 6 bases and J by 2 bases, with 17 bases between them. CDR3 loop: CASRTISGPAYEQYF. The CDR3 bases are TGTGCCAGCAGAACCATTTCCGGGCCCGCCTACGAGCAGTACTTC.

The chain combines TRBV28 with TRBJ1-4; D not resolved. CDR3 length: 13 amino acids. Germline CDR1 MDHEN, CDR2 SYDVKM. CDR3 loop: CAGGRATNEKLFF. CDR3 sequence (DNA): TGTGCGGGCGGGCGTGCAACTAATGAAAAACTGTTTTTT.

The chain couples TRBV7-9 to TRBJ2-3; D ambiguous. Germline assignment: CDR1 SEHNR and CDR2 FQNEAQ (reference sequence). This CDR3 has 15 residues. With 4 bases removed from V and 4 bases from J, the gap between germline ends came to 15 bases. CDR3 bases: TGTGCCAGCAGCTCGGACCTTTTTAGCTCAGATACGCAGTATTTT. Its protein product is CASSSDLFSSDTQYF.

The chain joins TRBV12-3 or TRBV12-4 to TRBJ1-5; a weak D match, TRBD1 (5 bases). V lost 5 bases and J lost 8, with 10 bases in between. There are 12 residues in the CDR3. Here the CDR3 DNA reads TGTGCCAGCAGTAGGGACGTTGAGCCCCAGCATTTT. As protein: CASSRDVEPQHF.

This clonotype was recorded at least ten times. The chain joins TRBV4-2 to TRBJ2-7, with D possibly being TRBD1 (6 bases). Deletions cut 4 bases from V and 7 bases from J, with 14 bases between. The CDR3 runs 13 residues. Looked up from germline, CDR1 is LGHNA and CDR2 is YNFKEQ. The CDR3 protein is CASSPPGAREQYF. As DNA, the CDR3 is TGTGCCAGCAGCCCCCCAGGGGCTCGTGAGCAGTACTTC.

V and J are TRBV20-1 and TRBJ1-3; TRBD1 is a possible D gene (5 bases). V lost 5 bases and J lost 8, with 13 bases in between. The CDR3 runs to 12 residues. Germline-derived CDR1 and CDR2 are DFQATT and SNEGSKA (reference sequence). In DNA, the CDR3 is TGCAGTGCTCTCAGGGAAGGGGACACCATATATTTT. As protein: CSALREGDTIYF.

Ten or more counts support this clonotype. CDR3 sequence reads: CASSWGMNTEAFF. For the CDR3, the DNA is TGTGCCAGCAGTTGGGGCATGAACACTGAAGCTTTCTTT. V is TRBV6-5 and J is TRBJ1-1; D possibly corresponds to TRBD1 (5 bases). The V gene lost 4 bases and the J gene lost 0 bases, with 6 bases spanning the gap. Germline CDR1 and CDR2: MNHEY and SVGAGI. This CDR3 comprises 13 residues.

The chain uses TRBV5-1 and TRBJ2-7; possibly TRBD2 for D (5 bases). The CDR3 is 15 amino acids. V was cut by 0 bases and J by 2 bases, with 12 bases left in between. Germline values: CDR1 SGHRS, CDR2 YFSETQ. The chain's CDR3 is CASSLVRTEAYEQYF. In DNA, the CDR3 is TGCGCCAGCAGCTTGGTCCGGACGGAGGCCTACGAGCAGTACTTC.

The CDR3 bases are TGTGCCAGCACCCTGGGGACAGGGAACTATGGCTACACCTTC. This sequence encodes CASTLGTGNYGYTF. The V and J genes are TRBV7-8 and TRBJ1-2, with TRBD1 identical over 9 bases. Per the germline V gene, CDR1 is SGHVS and CDR2 is FQNEAQ. CDR3 length: 14 residues. After removal of 7 bases from V and 2 bases from J, the junction contained 5 bases not matched to a gene.

This clonotype came up many times. This chain connects TRBV15 to TRBJ1-2; 9 bases align to TRBD1. CDR3 length: 16 residues. Germline CDR1 LNHNV, CDR2 YYDKDF (reference sequence). The trim removed 0 bases at V and 4 bases at J, leaving 6 bases unmatched. CDR3 sequence (DNA): TGTGCCACCAGCAGAGAGGGGACAGGGTTTTTCTATGGCTACACCTTC. Its protein product is CATSREGTGFFYGYTF. Based on the CDR3 plus reference TRBV15 and TRBJ1-2, the full variable domain is DAMVIQNPRYQVTQFGKPVTLSCSQTLNHNVMYWYQQKSSQAPKLLFHYYDKDFNNEADTPDNFQSRRPNTSFCFLDIRSPGLGDTAMYLCATSREGTGFFYGYTFGSGTRLTVV.

This clonotype has a count of ten or more. The chain employs TRBV4-2 and TRBJ1-5; TRBD1 agrees at 8 bases. The CDR3 length is 14 residues. Per germline, CDR1 LGHNA and CDR2 YNFKEQ. With 5 bases clipped from V and 6 bases from J, the junction kept 6 bases outside the gene matches. The CDR3 nucleotides are TGTGCCAGCAGCGTAAATCAGGGGGCTCAGCCCCAGCATTTT. It specifies CASSVNQGAQPQHF.